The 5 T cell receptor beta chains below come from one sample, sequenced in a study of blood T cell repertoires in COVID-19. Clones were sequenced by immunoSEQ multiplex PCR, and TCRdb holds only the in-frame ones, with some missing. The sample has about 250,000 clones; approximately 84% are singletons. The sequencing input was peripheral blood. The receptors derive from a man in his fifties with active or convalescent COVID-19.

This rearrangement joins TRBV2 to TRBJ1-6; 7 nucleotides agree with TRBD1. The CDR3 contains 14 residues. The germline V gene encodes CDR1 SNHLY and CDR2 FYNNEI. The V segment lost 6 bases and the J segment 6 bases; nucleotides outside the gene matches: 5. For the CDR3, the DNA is TGTGCCAGCAGCGAGTACAGGGGTAATTCACCCCTCCACTTT. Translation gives CASSEYRGNSPLHF.

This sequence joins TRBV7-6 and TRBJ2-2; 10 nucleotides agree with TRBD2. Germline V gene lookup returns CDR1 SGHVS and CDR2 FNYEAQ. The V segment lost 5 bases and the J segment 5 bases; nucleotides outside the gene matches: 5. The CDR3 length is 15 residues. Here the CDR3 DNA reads TGTGCCAGCAGCCCTAGCGGGGGTCCGACCGGGGAGCTGTTTTTT. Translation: CASSPSGGPTGELFF. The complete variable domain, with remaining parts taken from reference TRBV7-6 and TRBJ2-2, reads GAGVSQSPRYKVTKRGQDVALRCDPISGHVSLYWYRQALGQGPEFLTYFNYEAQQDKSGLPNDRFSAERPEGSISTLTIQRTEQRDSAMYRCASSPSGGPTGELFFGEGSRLTVL.

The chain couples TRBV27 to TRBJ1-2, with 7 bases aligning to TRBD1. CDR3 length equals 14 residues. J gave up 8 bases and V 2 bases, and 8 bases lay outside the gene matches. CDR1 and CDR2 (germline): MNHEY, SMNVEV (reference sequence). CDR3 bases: TGTGCCAGCAGTTTAGACAGGGCGGCCAAGGGCTACACCTTC. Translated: CASSLDRAAKGYTF.

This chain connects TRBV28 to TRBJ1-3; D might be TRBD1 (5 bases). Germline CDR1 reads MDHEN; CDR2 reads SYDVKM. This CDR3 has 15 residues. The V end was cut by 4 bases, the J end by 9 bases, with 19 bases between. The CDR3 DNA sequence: TGTGCCAGCAGTTCCTGGGGGGAGGGAAAAAGCACCATATATTTT. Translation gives CASSSWGEGKSTIYF.

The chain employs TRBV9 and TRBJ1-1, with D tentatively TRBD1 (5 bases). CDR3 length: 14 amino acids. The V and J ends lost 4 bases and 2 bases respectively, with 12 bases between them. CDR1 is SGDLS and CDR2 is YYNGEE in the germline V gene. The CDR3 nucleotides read TGTGCCAGCAGCCAAGGGGAGGGAAACACTGAAGCTTTCTTT. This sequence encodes CASSQGEGNTEAFF.